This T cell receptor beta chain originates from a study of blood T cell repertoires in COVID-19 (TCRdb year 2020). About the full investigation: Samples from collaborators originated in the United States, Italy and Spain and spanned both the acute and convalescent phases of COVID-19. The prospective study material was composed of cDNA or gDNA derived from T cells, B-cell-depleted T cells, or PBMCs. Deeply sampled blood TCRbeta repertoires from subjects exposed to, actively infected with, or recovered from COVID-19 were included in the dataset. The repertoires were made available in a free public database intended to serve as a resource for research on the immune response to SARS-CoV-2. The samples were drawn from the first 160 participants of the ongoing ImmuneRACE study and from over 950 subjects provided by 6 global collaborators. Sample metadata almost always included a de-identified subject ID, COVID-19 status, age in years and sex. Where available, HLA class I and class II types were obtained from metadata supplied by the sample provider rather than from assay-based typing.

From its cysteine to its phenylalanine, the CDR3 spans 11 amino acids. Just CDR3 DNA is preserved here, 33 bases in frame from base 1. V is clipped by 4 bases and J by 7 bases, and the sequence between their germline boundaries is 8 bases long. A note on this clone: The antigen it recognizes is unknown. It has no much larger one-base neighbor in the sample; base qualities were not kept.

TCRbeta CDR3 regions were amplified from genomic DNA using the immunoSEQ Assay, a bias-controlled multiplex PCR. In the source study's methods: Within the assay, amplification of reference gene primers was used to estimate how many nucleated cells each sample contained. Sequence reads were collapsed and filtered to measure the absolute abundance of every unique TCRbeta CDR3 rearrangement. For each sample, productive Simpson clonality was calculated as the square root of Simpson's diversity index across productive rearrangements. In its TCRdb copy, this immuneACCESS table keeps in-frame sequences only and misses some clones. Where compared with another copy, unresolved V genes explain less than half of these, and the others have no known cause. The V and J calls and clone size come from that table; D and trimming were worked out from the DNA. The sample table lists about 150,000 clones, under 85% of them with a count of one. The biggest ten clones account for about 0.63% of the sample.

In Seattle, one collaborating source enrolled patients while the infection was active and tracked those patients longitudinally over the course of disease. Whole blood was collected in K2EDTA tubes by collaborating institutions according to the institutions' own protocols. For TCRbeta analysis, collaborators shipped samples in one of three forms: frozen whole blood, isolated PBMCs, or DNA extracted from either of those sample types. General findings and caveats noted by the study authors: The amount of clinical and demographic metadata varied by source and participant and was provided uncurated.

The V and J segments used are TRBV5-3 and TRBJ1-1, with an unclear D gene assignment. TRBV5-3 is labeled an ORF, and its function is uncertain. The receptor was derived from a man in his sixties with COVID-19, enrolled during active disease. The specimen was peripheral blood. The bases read TGTGCCAGAAGCCCCCTTATTGAAGCTTTCTTT. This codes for CARSPLIEAFF.